This T cell receptor (beta chain) was obtained from a study of blood T cell repertoires in COVID-19. Clones were read by immunoSEQ multiplex PCR, and TCRdb kept only the in-frame ones, dropping some. Of approximately 76,000 clones in the sample, around nine tenths were seen once. Germline V CDR1 and CDR2: LGHDT, YNNKEL (reference sequence). V dropped 0 bases and J dropped 4; count of bases not matched to a gene: 8. This CDR3 spans 16 amino acids. This TCR derives from a woman aged 60 to 75 with acute or convalescent COVID-19. Sample: peripheral blood. V and J are TRBV3-1 (or the pseudogene TRBV3-2) and TRBJ1-2; TRBD1 matches 7 bases. The CDR3 DNA is TGTGCCAGCAGCCAAGAGGACAGGAGGAGGGTCTATGGCTACACCTTC. Translated: CASSQEDRRRVYGYTF.